What follows are 29 T cell receptor beta chains derived from one specimen sequenced in a study of shared clonotypes between healthy human individuals. Measured with immunoSEQ multiplex PCR; TCRdb has only the in-frame clones, and not every one. The table lists some 1 million clones, about 80% of them singletons. Source material: memory CD4+ T cells sorted from blood. Stated subset: CD45RA-negative fraction. The receptors come from a man between 18 and 29 years old in good health.

The rearrangement uses TRBV11-3 and TRBJ1-1; no clear D gene. V lost 2 bases, J lost 3 bases, and 7 bases lay in between. This CDR3 has 13 residues. Germline loops: CDR1 SGHNT, CDR2 YENEEA. The CDR3: CASSLFTDTEAFF. The CDR3 nucleotides are TGTGCCAGCAGCTTATTTACGGACACTGAAGCTTTCTTT.

This chain connects TRBV6-5 to TRBJ1-6, with 7 bases fitting TRBD1. With 0 bases clipped from V and 13 bases from J, the junction kept 9 bases outside the gene matches. The germline V gene has CDR1 MNHEY and CDR2 SVGAGI. The CDR3 totals 15 residues. The CDR3 here is CASSYSWQGGTPLHF. The CDR3 DNA reads TGTGCCAGCAGTTACTCGTGGCAGGGGGGAACGCCCCTCCACTTT.

The chain combines TRBV11-2 with TRBJ1-1, with 10 bases matching TRBD1. CDR3 size: 14 residues. Germline CDR1 and CDR2: SGHAT and FQNNGV. The V segment lost 5 bases and the J segment 11 bases; nucleotides outside the gene matches: 11. CDR3 DNA: TGTGCCAGCAGCCTTAGACAGGGGGCGAAACAGGCTTTCTTT. Translation gives CASSLRQGAKQAFF.

This clone was recorded at least ten times. This sample includes further DNA sequences coding for the same CDR3. V and J are TRBV5-1 and TRBJ1-1; D possibly corresponds to TRBD1 (5 bases). From germline, CDR1 is SGHRS and CDR2 YFSETQ. This CDR3 is built from 14 residues. V was shortened by 0 bases and J by 0 bases, with 6 bases between the two germline ends. This chain's CDR3 is CASSLEGLNTEAFF. CDR3 sequence (DNA): TGCGCCAGCAGCTTGGAGGGGTTGAACACTGAAGCTTTCTTT. The variable domain in full, with the rest retrieved from reference TRBV5-1 and TRBJ1-1, is KAGVTQTPRYLIKTRGQQVTLSCSPISGHRSVSWYQQTPGQGLQFLFEYFSETQRNKGNFPGRFSGRQFSNSRSEMNVSTLELGDSALYLCASSLEGLNTEAFFGQGTRLTVV.

V and J are TRBV19 and TRBJ1-1; D is perhaps TRBD1 (6 bases). The CDR3 contains 15 residues. Germline assignment: CDR1 LNHDA and CDR2 SQIVND (reference sequence). With 4 bases removed from V and 1 base from J, the gap between germline ends came to 13 bases. For the CDR3, the DNA is TGTGCCAGTAGTAGGCCGGGACACAAGAACACTGAAGCTTTCTTT. It yields the protein CASSRPGHKNTEAFF.

V is TRBV28 and J is TRBJ2-5; TRBD2 matches 9 bases. This CDR3 is 15 amino acids long. The junction had 10 bases not matched to a gene; V was cut back by 8 bases and J by 3 bases. CDR1 and CDR2 (germline): MDHEN, SYDVKM. The CDR3 region has the DNA TGTGCCAGCCGTGGAGAAGCGGGGGGAAAAGAGACCCAGTACTTC. It codes for CASRGEAGGKETQYF. Full variable domain (remainder filled in from reference TRBV28 and TRBJ2-5): DVKVTQSSRYLVKRTGEKVFLECVQDMDHENMFWYRQDPGLGLRLIYFSYDVKMKEKGDIPEGYSVSREKKERFSLILESASTNQTSMYLCASRGEAGGKETQYFGPGTRLLVL.

The chain joins TRBV30 to TRBJ2-1; D is perhaps TRBD1 (5 bases). Per the germline V gene, CDR1 is GTSNPN and CDR2 is SVGIG (reference sequence). Trimming removed 1 base at V and 8 bases at J, with 12 bases between. The length of the CDR3 is 13 residues. This CDR3 reads CAWSGQPRYEQFF. Written as DNA, the CDR3 is TGTGCCTGGAGTGGACAGCCGAGATATGAGCAGTTCTTC.

This CDR3 is CASSVGGHNQYGYTF. CDR3 DNA sequence: TGTGCCAGCAGCGTAGGAGGCCACAATCAATATGGCTACACCTTC. V gene TRBV9 combines with J gene TRBJ1-2; D not resolved. V was cut by 0 bases and J by 5 bases, with 14 bases left in between. Germline loops: CDR1 SGDLS, CDR2 YYNGEE. This CDR3 has 15 residues.

The rearrangement links TRBV30 to TRBJ1-1; 10 nucleotides line up with TRBD1. Germline V gene lookup returns CDR1 GTSNPN and CDR2 SVGIG (reference sequence). The CDR3 is made up of 16 amino acids. The V and J ends lost 2 bases and 4 bases, in that order; junction bases with no gene match: 10. DNA of the CDR3: TGTGCCTGGAGTCGCACTACCGGGACAGGGGTCACTGAAGCTTTCTTT. As protein: CAWSRTTGTGVTEAFF.

This clone was seen ten or more times. This sequence joins TRBV6-1 and TRBJ2-5; possible D gene TRBD2, 5 bases. This CDR3 has 15 amino acids. From germline, CDR1 is MNHNS and CDR2 SASEGT. The V and J ends lost 2 bases and 4 bases respectively, with 14 bases between them. CDR3 nucleotide sequence: TGTGCCAGCAGTGAACGCCTAGCCCAGTCAGAGACCCAGTACTTC. Its protein product is CASSERLAQSETQYF.

This clone was seen just once. The CDR3 loop reads CADRTKREETQYF. The CDR3 DNA reads TGTGCCGACAGGACTAAAAGGGAAGAGACCCAGTACTTC. The chain uses TRBV2 and TRBJ2-5; either TRBD1 or TRBD2 may fit D (6 bases each). V dropped 11 bases and J dropped 3 bases, with 16 bases sitting between them. Germline lookup yields CDR1 SNHLY and CDR2 FYNNEI. The CDR3 sequence is 13 residues long.

On this clone: Distinct nucleotide sequences in the sample also encode this CDR3. CDR3 DNA sequence: TGCGCCAGCAGCCGGGACAGACAAGAGACCCAGTACTTC. Its translation is CASSRDRQETQYF. The genes are TRBV5-1 and TRBJ2-5; 7 bases are a match to TRBD1. This CDR3 contains 13 residues. With V trimmed by 4 bases and J by 2 bases, 2 bases remained unmatched. Germline lookup yields CDR1 SGHRS and CDR2 YFSETQ.

This sequence joins TRBV1 and TRBJ2-1; TRBD2, the table's D call, lacks a check against the DNA. TRBV1 corresponds to a pseudogene. This CDR3 is built from 17 residues. CDR3 in amino acids: CTSSRGTSGRGWDEQFF. CDR3 sequence (DNA): TGCACCAGCAGCCGGGGGACTAGCGGGAGAGGGTGGGATGAGCAGTTCTTC.

This clone was seen only a few times. The rearrangement joins TRBV12-5 to TRBJ1-2; possible D gene TRBD1, 5 bases. The CDR3 sequence is 13 residues long. CDR1 and CDR2 from the germline V gene are LGHNT and FRNRAP. V lost 1 base to trimming and J lost 4 bases, with 7 bases between them. The CDR3 DNA reads as TGTGCTAGTGGTTTGGGACAGACCTATGGCTACACCTTC. This translates into CASGLGQTYGYTF.

Points on this clone: The sample contains more than one DNA sequence encoding this CDR3. The chain couples TRBV6-6 to TRBJ2-5; 8 nucleotides align to TRBD2. With 6 bases clipped from V and 4 bases from J, the junction kept 7 bases outside the gene matches. CDR3 size: 14 residues. Germline CDR1 MNHNY, CDR2 SVGAGI (reference sequence). The CDR3 coding sequence is TGTGCCAGCAGGGCGGGGGGACCGGGAGAGACCCAGTACTTC. This encodes CASRAGGPGETQYF.

V gene TRBV6-5 combines with J gene TRBJ2-5, with 9 bases that match TRBD2. CDR1 is MNHEY, CDR2 SVGAGI, per germline. The J segment lost 5 bases and the V segment lost 2 bases, leaving 6 bases of the junction unmatched. The CDR3 is made up of 15 amino acids. CDR3 DNA sequence: TGTGCCAGCAGTTACAGTAGCGGGAGTCGGGAGACCCAGTACTTC. It encodes CASSYSSGSRETQYF.

The chain employs TRBV11-2 and TRBJ2-5, with D perhaps matching TRBD1 or TRBD2 (7 bases each). Germline-derived CDR1 and CDR2 are SGHAT and FQNNGV. There are 15 residues in the CDR3. The V gene lost 5 bases and the J gene lost 5 bases, with 18 bases spanning the gap. The CDR3 sequence: CASSLRGGGVETQYF. CDR3 bases: TGTGCCAGCAGCCTCCGGGGAGGGGGCGTGGAGACCCAGTACTTC.

This chain links TRBV9 with TRBJ1-3, with a weak D call TRBD1 (5 bases). Germline lookup yields CDR1 SGDLS and CDR2 YYNGEE. The CDR3 runs 14 residues. V lost 3 bases, J lost 1 base, and 8 bases lay in between. The CDR3: CASSAGISGNTIYF. The CDR3 bases are TGTGCCAGCAGCGCAGGGATTTCTGGAAACACCATATATTTT.

The chain combines TRBV6-1 with TRBJ1-1; D ambiguous. This CDR3 is 14 amino acids long. In germline, CDR1 is MNHNS, CDR2 SASEGT. Between the trimmed V and J ends, which lost 7 bases and 5 bases, there was a span of 17 bases. DNA for the CDR3: TGTGCCAGCACCGAGAGAGTTCCCGGGACTGAAGCTTTCTTT. Amino acids: CASTERVPGTEAFF.

This rearrangement joins TRBV29-1 to TRBJ2-5; D unresolved. The better agreement between TRBJ2-7 and the DNA end casts doubt on the J call. The CDR3 has 12 residues. Germline CDR1 SQVTM, CDR2 ANQGSEA. The CDR3 region has the DNA TGCAGCGTTGGGGCGGTTGGTAGCGAGCAGTACTTC. Protein sequence: CSVGAVGSEQYF.

The V gene is TRBV10-3, the J gene TRBJ2-7; 8 nucleotides line up with TRBD2. With 4 bases clipped from V and 4 bases from J, the junction kept 6 bases outside the gene matches. Germline lookup yields CDR1 ENHRY and CDR2 SYGVKD. This CDR3 is 14 amino acids long. CDR3 protein: CAISGSGSLYEQYF. As DNA, the CDR3 is TGTGCCATCAGTGGGAGCGGGAGTCTGTACGAGCAGTACTTC.

The chain employs TRBV30 and TRBJ2-5; no firm D call. Trimming took 1 base from V and 4 from J, leaving 10 bases between them. Germline V lookup: CDR1 GTSNPN, CDR2 SVGIG (reference sequence). CDR3 length: 13 amino acids. CDR3 nucleotide sequence: TGTGCCTGGAGTGGACCCTTCGGAGAGACCCAGTACTTC. Its protein is CAWSGPFGETQYF.

This clone was detected only a few times. This same CDR3 is encoded by further DNA sequences in the sample. This CDR3 reads CASSFGQVYGYTF. The CDR3 DNA follows: TGTGCCAGCAGTTTTGGGCAGGTCTATGGCTACACCTTC. The gene calls are TRBV5-6 and TRBJ1-2; D unresolved. The CDR3 covers 13 residues. In germline, CDR1 is SGHDT, CDR2 YYEEEE. With 5 bases removed from V and 4 bases from J, the gap between germline ends came to 12 bases.

The chain employs TRBV2 and TRBJ1-2, with D possibly matching TRBD1 (6 bases). CDR1 and CDR2 (germline): SNHLY, FYNNEI. The CDR3 covers 14 residues. Trimming took 5 bases from V and 6 from J, leaving 16 bases between them. The chain's CDR3 is CASSSQGTSDGYTF. In nucleotides, the CDR3 is TGTGCCAGCAGTTCGCAGGGGACTAGTGATGGCTACACCTTC.

This clone has just one count. The genes are TRBV27 and TRBJ1-5; TRBD1 is a possible D gene (5 bases). CDR3 size: 14 residues. The V gene lost 8 bases and the J gene lost 5 bases, with 16 bases spanning the gap. CDR1 is MNHEY, CDR2 SMNVEV, per germline (reference sequence). The CDR3 here is CASATQGGDQPQHF. The CDR3 coding sequence is TGTGCCAGCGCTACCCAGGGAGGGGATCAGCCCCAGCATTTT.

V gene TRBV25-1 combines with J gene TRBJ1-4, with D maybe TRBD1 (6 bases). From germline, CDR1 is MGHDK and CDR2 SYGVNS. This CDR3 contains 15 residues. The V end lost 2 bases, the J end lost 7 bases, and 14 bases lay between the germline ends. This CDR3 reads CASSEQTGTGEKLFF. The CDR3 DNA is TGTGCCAGCAGTGAACAAACAGGGACGGGTGAAAAACTGTTTTTT. Based on the CDR3 plus reference TRBV25-1 and TRBJ1-4, the full variable domain is EADIYQTPRYLVIGTGKKITLECSQTMGHDKMYWYQQDPGMELHLIHYSYGVNSTEKGDLSSESTVSRIRTEHFPLTLESARPSHTSQYLCASSEQTGTGEKLFFGSGTQLSVL.

This clone was observed once. The same CDR3 is also encoded by other DNA sequences in this sample. V and J are TRBV14 and TRBJ2-1, with 8 bases fitting TRBD2. The CDR3 is made up of 15 amino acids. J lost 4 bases, V lost 1 base, and 3 bases had no gene match. The germline V gene encodes CDR1 SGHDN and CDR2 FVKESK. This CDR3 reads CASSQAGGPYNEQFF. In DNA, the CDR3 is TGTGCCAGCAGCCAAGCGGGAGGGCCTTACAATGAGCAGTTCTTC. The whole variable domain, remainder taken from reference TRBV14 and TRBJ2-1, is EAGVTQFPSHSVIEKGQTVTLRCDPISGHDNLYWYRRVMGKEIKFLLHFVKESKQDESGMPNNRFLAERTGGTYSTLKVQPAELEDSGVYFCASSQAGGPYNEQFFGPGTRLTVL.

The count of this clone is one. This chain uses TRBV6-5 with TRBJ1-4, with 8 bases matching TRBD1. CDR3 size: 16 residues. Germline CDR1 and CDR2: MNHEY and SVGAGI. The J segment lost 8 bases and the V segment lost 0 bases, leaving 8 bases of the junction unmatched. The CDR3 protein is CASSYSKGRGREKLFF. The CDR3 region has the DNA TGTGCCAGCAGTTACTCGAAAGGCAGGGGGCGGGAAAAACTGTTTTTT.

A word on this clone: Other DNA sequences in the sample encode the same CDR3. J is TRBJ2-5 and V is TRBV2, with D unclear. The germline CDR1 and CDR2 sequences are SNHLY and FYNNEI. The CDR3 loop spans 11 amino acids. Trimming took off 1 base at V and 3 bases at J, with 0 bases between the two ends. The CDR3 region has the DNA TGTGCCAGCAGTGAAGAAGAGACCCAGTACTTC. Translation gives CASSEEETQYF.